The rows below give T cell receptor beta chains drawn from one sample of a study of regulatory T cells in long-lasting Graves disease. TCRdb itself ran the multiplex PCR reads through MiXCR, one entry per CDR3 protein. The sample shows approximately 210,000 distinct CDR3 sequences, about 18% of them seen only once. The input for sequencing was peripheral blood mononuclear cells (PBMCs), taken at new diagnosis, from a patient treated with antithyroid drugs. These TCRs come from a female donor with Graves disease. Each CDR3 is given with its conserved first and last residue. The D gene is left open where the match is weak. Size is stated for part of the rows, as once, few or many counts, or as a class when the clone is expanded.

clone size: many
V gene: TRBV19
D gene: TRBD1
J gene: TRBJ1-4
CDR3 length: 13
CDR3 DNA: TGTGCCACCGAGGACAGGGGTCATGAAAAACTGTTTTTT
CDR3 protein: CATEDRGHEKLFF

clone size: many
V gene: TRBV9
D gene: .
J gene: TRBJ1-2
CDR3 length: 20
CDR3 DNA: TGTGCCAGCAGCGTACCCCTATCCGTCAAGACGCTCGCCATTAACTATGGCTACACCTTC
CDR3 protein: CASSVPLSVKTLAINYGYTF

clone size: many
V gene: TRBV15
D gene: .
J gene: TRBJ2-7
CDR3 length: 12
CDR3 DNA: TGTGCCACCAGCATGGACAGCTACGAGCAGTACTTC
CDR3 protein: CATSMDSYEQYF

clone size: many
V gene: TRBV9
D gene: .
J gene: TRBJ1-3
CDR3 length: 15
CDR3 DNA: TGTGCCAGCAGCGTAGCTAAGGGTCCGGGAAACACCATATATTTT
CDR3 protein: CASSVAKGPGNTIYF

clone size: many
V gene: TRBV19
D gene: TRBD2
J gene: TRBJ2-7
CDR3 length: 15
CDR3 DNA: TGTGCCAGTAGTATTGGGACTAGCGTGCCCTACGAGCAGTACTTC
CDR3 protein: CASSIGTSVPYEQYF

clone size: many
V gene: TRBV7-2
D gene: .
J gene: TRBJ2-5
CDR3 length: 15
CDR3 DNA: TGTGCCAGCAGCTTAGCGCGGAGTGACCAAGAGACCCAGTACTTC
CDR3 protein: CASSLARSDQETQYF

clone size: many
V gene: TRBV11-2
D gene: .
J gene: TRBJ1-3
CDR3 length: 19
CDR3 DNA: TGTGCCAGCAGCTTCTACCGCAGCTTAAGGGCATACTCTGGAAACACCATATATTTT
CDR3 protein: CASSFYRSLRAYSGNTIYF

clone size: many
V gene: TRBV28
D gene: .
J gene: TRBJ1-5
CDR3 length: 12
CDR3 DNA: TGTGCCAGCAGTTGGGGGAATCAGCCCCAGCATTTT
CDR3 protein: CASSWGNQPQHF

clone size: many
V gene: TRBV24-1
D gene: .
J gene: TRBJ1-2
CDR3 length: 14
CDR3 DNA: TGTGCCACCAGTGATACGGGACAAAACTATGGCTACACCTTC
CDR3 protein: CATSDTGQNYGYTF

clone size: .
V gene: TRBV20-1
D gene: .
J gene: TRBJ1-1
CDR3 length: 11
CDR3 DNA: TGCAGTGAGGAGGGCGACACTGAAGCTTTCTTT
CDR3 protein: CSEEGDTEAFF

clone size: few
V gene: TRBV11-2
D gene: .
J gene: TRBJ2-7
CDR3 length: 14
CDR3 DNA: TGTGCCAGCAGCCTCCGGAACGTCTCCTACGAGCAGTACTTC
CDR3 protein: CASSLRNVSYEQYF

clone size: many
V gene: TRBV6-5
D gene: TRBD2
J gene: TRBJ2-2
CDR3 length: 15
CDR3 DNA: TGTGCCAGCAGTTACTTTACTAGCGGGACCGGGGAGCTGTTTTTT
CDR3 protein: CASSYFTSGTGELFF

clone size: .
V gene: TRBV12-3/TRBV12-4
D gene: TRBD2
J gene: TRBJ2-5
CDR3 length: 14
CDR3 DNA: TGTGCCAGCAGTTTGGCTAGCGGGATACAGACCCAGTACTTC
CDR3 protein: CASSLASGIQTQYF

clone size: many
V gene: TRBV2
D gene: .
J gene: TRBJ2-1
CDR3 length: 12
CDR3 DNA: TGTGCCAGCAAGAGTTCGGATCTGGAGCAGTTCTTC
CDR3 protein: CASKSSDLEQFF

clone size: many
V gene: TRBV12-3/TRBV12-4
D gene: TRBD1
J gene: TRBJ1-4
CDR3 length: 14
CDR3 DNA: TGTGCCAGCAGCCCGACAGGGGGTTGGGAAAAACTGTTTTTT
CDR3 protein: CASSPTGGWEKLFF

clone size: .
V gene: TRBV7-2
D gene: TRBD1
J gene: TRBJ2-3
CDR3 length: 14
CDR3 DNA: TGTGCCAGCAGCTTAGACAGGGGGCAGGATACGCAGTATTTT
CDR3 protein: CASSLDRGQDTQYF

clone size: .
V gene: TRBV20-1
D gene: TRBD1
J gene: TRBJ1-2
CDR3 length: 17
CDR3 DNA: TGCAGTGCTAGATCCCGGGGGACAGGGGGCGCGTCATATGGCTACACCTTC
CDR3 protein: CSARSRGTGGASYGYTF

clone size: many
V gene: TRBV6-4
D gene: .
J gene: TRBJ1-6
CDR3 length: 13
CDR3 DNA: TGTGCCAGCAGTGAGGGGGCGAATTCACCCCTCCACTTT
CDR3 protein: CASSEGANSPLHF

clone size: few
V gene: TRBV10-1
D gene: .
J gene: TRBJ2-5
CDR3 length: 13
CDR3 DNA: TGCGCCAACGCCCCAGGGAATCAAGAGACCCAGTACTTC
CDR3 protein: CANAPGNQETQYF

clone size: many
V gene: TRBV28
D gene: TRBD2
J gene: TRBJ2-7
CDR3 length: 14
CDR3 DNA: TGTGCCAGCACTGTAACGGGACTAGCGGACGAGCAGTACTTC
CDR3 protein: CASTVTGLADEQYF

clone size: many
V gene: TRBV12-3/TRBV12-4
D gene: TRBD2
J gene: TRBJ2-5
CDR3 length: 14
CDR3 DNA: TGTGCCAGCAGTCTAGCGGGAGGGGGCGAGACCCAGTACTTC
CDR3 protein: CASSLAGGGETQYF

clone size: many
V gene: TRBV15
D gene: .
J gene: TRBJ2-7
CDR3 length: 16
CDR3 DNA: TGTGCCACCAGCAGAGCCCCTACTAAGGGGGCCTACGAGCAGTACTTC
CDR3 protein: CATSRAPTKGAYEQYF

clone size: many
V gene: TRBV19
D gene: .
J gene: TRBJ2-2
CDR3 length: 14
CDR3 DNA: TGTGCCAGTAGTGTACCATTTAGCAGGGGGGAGCTGTTTTTT
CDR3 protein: CASSVPFSRGELFF

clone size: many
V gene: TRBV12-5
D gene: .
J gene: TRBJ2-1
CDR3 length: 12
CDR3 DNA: TGTGCTAGTGGCCCCCCCGTGGATGAGCAGTTCTTC
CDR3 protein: CASGPPVDEQFF

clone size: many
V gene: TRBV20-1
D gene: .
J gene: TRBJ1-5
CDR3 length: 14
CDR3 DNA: TGCAGTGCTAGCCGGACAGATAGCAATCAGCCCCAGCATTTT
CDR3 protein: CSASRTDSNQPQHF

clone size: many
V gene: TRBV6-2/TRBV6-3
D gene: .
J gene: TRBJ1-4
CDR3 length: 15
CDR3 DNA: TGTGCCAGCAGTTATCGGGGACAACAGGGTGAAAAACTGTTTTTT
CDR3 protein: CASSYRGQQGEKLFF